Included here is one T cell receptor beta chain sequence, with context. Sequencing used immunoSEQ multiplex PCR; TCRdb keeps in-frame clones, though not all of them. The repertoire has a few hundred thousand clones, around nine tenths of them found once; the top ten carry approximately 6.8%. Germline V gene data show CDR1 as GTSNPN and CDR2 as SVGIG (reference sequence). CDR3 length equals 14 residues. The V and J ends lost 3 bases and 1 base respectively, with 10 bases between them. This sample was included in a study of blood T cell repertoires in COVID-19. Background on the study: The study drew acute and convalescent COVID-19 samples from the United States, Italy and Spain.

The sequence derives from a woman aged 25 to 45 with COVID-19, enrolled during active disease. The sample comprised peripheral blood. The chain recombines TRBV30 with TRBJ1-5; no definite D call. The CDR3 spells CAWRGGGSNQPQHF. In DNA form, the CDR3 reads TGTGCCTGGAGGGGAGGCGGGAGCAATCAGCCCCAGCATTTT.